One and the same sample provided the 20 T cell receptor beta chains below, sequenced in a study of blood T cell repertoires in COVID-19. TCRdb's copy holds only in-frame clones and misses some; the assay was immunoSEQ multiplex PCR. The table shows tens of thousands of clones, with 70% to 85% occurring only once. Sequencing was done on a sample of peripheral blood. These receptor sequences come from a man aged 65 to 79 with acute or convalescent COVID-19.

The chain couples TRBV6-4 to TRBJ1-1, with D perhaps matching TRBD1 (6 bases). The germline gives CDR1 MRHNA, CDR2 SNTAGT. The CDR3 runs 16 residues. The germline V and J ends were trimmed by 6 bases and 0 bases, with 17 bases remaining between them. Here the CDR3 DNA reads TGTGCCAGCAGAACGACAGGCCCCCATTTGAACACTGAAGCTTTCTTT. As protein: CASRTTGPHLNTEAFF.

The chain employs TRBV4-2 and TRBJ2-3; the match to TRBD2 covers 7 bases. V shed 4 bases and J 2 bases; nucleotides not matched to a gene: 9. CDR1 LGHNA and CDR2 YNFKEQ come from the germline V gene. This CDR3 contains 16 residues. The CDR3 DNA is TGTGCCAGCAGCCCTTTAGCGGGTGCACACACAGATACGCAGTATTTT. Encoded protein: CASSPLAGAHTDTQYF.

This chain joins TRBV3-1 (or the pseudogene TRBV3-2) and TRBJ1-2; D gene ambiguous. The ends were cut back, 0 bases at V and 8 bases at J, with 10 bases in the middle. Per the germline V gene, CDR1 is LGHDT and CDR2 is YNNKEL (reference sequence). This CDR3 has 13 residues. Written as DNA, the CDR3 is TGTGCCAGCAGCCAAGATCCCGGGGAAGGCTACACCTTC. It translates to CASSQDPGEGYTF.

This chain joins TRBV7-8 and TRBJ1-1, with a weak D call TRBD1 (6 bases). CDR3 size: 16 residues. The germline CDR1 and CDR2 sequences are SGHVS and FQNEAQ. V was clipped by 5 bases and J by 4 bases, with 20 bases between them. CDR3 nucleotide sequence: TGTGCCAGCAGCCTGTTTACAGGGTCCTTATCCACTGAAGCTTTCTTT. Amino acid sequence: CASSLFTGSLSTEAFF.

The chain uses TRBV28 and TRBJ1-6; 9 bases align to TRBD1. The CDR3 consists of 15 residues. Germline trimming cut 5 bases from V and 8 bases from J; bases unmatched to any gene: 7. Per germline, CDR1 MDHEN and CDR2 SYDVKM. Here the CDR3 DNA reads TGTGCCAGCAGTCTCAACAGGGGGCGGGATTCACCCCTCCACTTT. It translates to CASSLNRGRDSPLHF. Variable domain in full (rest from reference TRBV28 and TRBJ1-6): DVKVTQSSRYLVKRTGEKVFLECVQDMDHENMFWYRQDPGLGLRLIYFSYDVKMKEKGDIPEGYSVSREKKERFSLILESASTNQTSMYLCASSLNRGRDSPLHFGNGTRLTVT.

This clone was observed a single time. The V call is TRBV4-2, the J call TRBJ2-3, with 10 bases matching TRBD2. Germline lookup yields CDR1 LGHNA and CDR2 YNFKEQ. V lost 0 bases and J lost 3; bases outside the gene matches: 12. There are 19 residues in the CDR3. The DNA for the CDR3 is TGTGCCAGCAGCCAAGAAGGAAGGCTAGCGGGGGTCGAGACAGATACGCAGTATTTT. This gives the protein CASSQEGRLAGVETDTQYF.

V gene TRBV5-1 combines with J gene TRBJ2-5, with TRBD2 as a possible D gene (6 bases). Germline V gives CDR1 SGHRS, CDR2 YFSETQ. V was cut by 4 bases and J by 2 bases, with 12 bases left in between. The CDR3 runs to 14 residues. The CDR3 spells CASSRHSGQETQYF. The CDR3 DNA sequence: TGCGCCAGCAGCCGTCATAGCGGTCAAGAGACCCAGTACTTC.

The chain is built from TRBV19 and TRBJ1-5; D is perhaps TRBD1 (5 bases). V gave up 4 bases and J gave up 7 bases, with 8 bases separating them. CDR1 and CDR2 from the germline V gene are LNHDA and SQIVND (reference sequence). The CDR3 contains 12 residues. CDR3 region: CASSRGEQPQHF. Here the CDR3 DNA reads TGTGCCAGTAGTAGGGGGGAGCAGCCCCAGCATTTT.

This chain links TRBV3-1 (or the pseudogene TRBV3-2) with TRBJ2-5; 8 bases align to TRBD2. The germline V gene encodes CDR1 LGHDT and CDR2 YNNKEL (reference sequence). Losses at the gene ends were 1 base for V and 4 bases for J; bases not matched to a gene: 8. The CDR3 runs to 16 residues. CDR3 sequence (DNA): TGTGCCAGCAGCCAAGTTGGCGGGGGGCGGGGAGAGACCCAGTACTTC. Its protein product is CASSQVGGGRGETQYF.

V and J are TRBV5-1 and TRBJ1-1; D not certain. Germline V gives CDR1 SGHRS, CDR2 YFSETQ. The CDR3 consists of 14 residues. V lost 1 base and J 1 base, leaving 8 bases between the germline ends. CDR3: CASSLLTPNTEAFF. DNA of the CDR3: TGCGCCAGCAGCTTGTTAACACCGAACACTGAAGCTTTCTTT.

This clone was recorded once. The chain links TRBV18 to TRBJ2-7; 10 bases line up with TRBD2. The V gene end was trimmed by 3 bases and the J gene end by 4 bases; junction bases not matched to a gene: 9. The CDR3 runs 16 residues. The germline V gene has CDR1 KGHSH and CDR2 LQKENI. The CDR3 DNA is TGTGCCAGCTCACCCAGAAGACTAGCGGGTTTATACGAGCAGTACTTC. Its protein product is CASSPRRLAGLYEQYF.

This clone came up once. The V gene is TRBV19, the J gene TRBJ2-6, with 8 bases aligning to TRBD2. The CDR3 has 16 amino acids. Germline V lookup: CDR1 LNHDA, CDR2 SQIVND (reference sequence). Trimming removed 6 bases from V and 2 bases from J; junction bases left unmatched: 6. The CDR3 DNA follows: TGTGCCAGTAGCACGCGGGGGGCAACTGGGGCCAACGTCCTGACTTTC. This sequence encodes CASSTRGATGANVLTF.

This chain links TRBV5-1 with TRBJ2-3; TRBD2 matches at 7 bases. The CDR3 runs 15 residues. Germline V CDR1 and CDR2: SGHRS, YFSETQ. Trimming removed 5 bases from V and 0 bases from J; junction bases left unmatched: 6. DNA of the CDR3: TGCGCCAGCAGTCGTTCGGGGGGAAGCACAGATACGCAGTATTTT. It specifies CASSRSGGSTDTQYF.

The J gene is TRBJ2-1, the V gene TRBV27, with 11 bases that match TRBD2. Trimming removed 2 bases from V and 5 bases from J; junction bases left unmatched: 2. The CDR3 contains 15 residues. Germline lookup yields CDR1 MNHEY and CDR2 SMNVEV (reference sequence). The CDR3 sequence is CASSLGTSGNNEQFF. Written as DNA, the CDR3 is TGTGCCAGCAGTTTAGGGACTAGCGGTAACAATGAGCAGTTCTTC.

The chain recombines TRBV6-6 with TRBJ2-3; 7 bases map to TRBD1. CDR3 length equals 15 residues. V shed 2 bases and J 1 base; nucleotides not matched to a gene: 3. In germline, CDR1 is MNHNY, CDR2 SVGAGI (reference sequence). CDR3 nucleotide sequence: TGTGCCAGCAGTTACAGGGGGCTTGGCACAGATACGCAGTATTTT. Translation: CASSYRGLGTDTQYF.

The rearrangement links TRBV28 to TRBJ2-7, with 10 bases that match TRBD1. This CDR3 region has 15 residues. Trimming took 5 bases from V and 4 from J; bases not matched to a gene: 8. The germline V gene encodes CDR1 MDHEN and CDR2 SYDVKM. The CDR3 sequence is CASSTPGTGAYEQYF. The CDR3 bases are TGTGCCAGCAGTACACCCGGGACAGGGGCGTACGAGCAGTACTTC.

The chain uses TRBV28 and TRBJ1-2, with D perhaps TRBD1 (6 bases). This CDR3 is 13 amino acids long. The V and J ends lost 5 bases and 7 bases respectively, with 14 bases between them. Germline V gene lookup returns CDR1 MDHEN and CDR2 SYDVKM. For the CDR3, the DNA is TGTGCCAGCAGTCCTAGGACAGAGCGTGGCTACACCTTC. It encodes CASSPRTERGYTF.

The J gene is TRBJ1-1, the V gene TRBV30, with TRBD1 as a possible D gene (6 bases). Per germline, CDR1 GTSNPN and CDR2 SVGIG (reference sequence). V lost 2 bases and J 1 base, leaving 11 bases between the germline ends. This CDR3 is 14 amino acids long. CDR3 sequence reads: CAWSLARGNTEAFF. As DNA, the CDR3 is TGTGCCTGGAGTTTGGCCAGGGGGAACACTGAAGCTTTCTTT.

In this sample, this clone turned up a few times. For the CDR3, the DNA is TGTGCCAGCAGTTACTCGCAGGGTCGGTACGAGCAGTACGTC. This encodes CASSYSQGRYEQYV. The rearrangement uses TRBV6-5 and TRBJ2-7; D possibly corresponds to TRBD1 (5 bases). V lost 0 bases and J lost 4, with 10 bases in between. The CDR3 totals 14 residues. Germline V CDR1 and CDR2: MNHEY, SVGAGI.

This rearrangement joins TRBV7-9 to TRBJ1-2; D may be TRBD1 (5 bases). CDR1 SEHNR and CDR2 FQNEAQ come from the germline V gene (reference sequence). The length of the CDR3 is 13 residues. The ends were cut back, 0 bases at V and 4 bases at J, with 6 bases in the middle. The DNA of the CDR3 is TGTGCCAGCAGCTTAGCCGGGGGCTATGGCTACACCTTC. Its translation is CASSLAGGYGYTF.